This TCR beta chain was sequenced during a study of cytomegalovirus exposure and HLA in healthy donors. Findings and caveats of the study: In a later analysis, TCR beta V- and J-gene trimming was associated with a missense DCLRE1C variant.

About this clone: No antigen is known for it.

There are 15 residues in the CDR3. Per the germline V gene, CDR1 is ENHRY and CDR2 is SYGVKD. The V end lost 2 bases, the J end lost 0 bases, and 9 bases lay between the germline ends. The PCR employed 60 Vbeta primers together with 13 Jbeta primers. Clones were read by immunoSEQ multiplex PCR, and TCRdb kept only the in-frame ones, dropping some. The sample comprises around 130,000 clones, roughly four fifths of which are singletons, and 1.5% to 2% rests with the top ten. Material: PBMCs. The clonotype comes from a middle-aged man in good health and CMV-seronegative. The chain couples TRBV10-3 to TRBJ2-3; D is possibly TRBD2 (5 bases). CDR3: CAISEGGGSTDTQYF. The CDR3, as DNA: TGTGCCATCAGTGAGGGAGGCGGGAGCACAGATACGCAGTATTTT.